The present entry profiles one T cell receptor beta chain with its context. The data stem from a study of cytomegalovirus exposure and HLA in healthy donors. The CDR3 spans 18 residues. V trimming: 0 bases; J trimming: 3 bases; junction bases outside the gene matches: 14. Germline CDR1 is LGHNA and CDR2 is YSLEER. The PCR employed 60 Vbeta primers together with 13 Jbeta primers. Sequenced by immunoSEQ multiplex PCR; TCRdb stores in-frame clones only, minus some. The data hold about 180,000 clones, with 77% observed a single time. The genes are TRBV4-3 and TRBJ2-7; 7 bases are a match to TRBD1. Sequenced input: PBMCs. The clonotype was recovered from a man aged 18 to 29 in good health and CMV-seronegative. CDR3 DNA sequence: TGCGCCAGCAGCCAAGATGGCCGGCCAGGGGGTCTGTTCTACGAGCAGTACTTC. It encodes CASSQDGRPGGLFYEQYF.